This section outlines one TCR beta chain sequence together with its context. The source of the sample is a study of cytomegalovirus exposure and HLA in healthy donors. PCR involved 60 Vbeta and 13 Jbeta primers. Libraries were prepared by immunoSEQ multiplex PCR; TCRdb keeps only in-frame clonotypes and omits some of them. Of around 71,000 clones detected, under 70% appear once; the ten largest clones hold about 5.7%. This CDR3 is 12 amino acids long. With 4 bases removed from V and 6 bases from J, the gap between germline ends came to 9 bases. CDR1 and CDR2 from the germline V gene are MNHEY and SVGAGI.

This clonotype was obtained from a man aged 30 to 45 in good health and CMV-seropositive. The chain links TRBV6-5 to TRBJ1-2; D may be TRBD1 (6 bases). The sample consisted of PBMCs. The CDR3 is CASSLGGNGYTF. CDR3 DNA sequence: TGTGCCAGCAGTTTAGGGGGAAATGGCTACACCTTC.